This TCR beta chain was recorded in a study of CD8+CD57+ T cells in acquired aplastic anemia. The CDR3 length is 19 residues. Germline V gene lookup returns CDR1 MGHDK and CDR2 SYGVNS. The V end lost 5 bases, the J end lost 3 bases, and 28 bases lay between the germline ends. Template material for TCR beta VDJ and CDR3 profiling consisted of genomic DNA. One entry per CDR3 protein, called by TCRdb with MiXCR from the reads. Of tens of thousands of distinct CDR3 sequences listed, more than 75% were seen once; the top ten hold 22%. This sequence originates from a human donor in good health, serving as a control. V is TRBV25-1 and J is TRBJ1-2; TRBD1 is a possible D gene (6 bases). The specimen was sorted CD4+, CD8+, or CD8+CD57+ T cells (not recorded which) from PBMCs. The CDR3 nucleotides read TGTGCCAGCAGTCCGCGCACCGGGGACACGGCCAGTGGGGACTATGGCTACACCTTC. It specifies CASSPRTGDTASGDYGYTF.